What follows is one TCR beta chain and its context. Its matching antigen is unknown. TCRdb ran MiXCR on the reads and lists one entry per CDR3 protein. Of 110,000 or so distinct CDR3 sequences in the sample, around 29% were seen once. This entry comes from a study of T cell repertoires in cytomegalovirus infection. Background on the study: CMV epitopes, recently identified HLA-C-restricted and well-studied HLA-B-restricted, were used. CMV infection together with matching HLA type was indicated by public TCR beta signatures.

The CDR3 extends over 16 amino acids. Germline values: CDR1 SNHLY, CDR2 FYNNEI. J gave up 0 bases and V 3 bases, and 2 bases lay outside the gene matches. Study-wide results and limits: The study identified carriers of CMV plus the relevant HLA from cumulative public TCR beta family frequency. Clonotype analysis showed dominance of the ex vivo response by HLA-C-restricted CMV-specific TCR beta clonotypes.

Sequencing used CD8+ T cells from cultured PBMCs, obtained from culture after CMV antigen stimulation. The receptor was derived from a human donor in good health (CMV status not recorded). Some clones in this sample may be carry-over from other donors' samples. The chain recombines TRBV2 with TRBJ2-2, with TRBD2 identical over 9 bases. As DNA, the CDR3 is TGTGCCAGCAGTGATAGCGGGGGCGCGAACACCGGGGAGCTGTTTTTT. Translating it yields CASSDSGGANTGELFF. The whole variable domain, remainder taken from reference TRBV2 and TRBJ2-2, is EPEVTQTPSHQVTQMGQEVILRCVPISNHLYFYWYRQILGQKVEFLVSFYNNEISEKSEIFDDQFSVERPDGSNFTLKIRSTKLEDSAMYFCASSDSGGANTGELFFGEGSRLTVL.